These 23 T cell receptor beta chains came from one sample sequenced in a study of blood T cell repertoires in COVID-19. Profiling relied on immunoSEQ multiplex PCR, and the TCRdb table lists in-frame clones only, not all of them. The profile shows about 210,000 clones, more than 70% of them singletons. Source material: peripheral blood. The receptors stem from a human donor in a cohort sampled during active COVID-19.

The chain recombines TRBV20-1 with TRBJ2-5, with 10 nucleotides matching TRBD2. The J segment lost 1 base and the V segment lost 3 bases, leaving 11 bases of the junction unmatched. The CDR3 extends over 17 amino acids. The V gene's germline CDR1 is DFQATT and CDR2 SNEGSKA (reference sequence). The CDR3 DNA follows: TGCAGTGCTAGTCGACTAGCGGGTGGCCTCACCCAAGAGACCCAGTACTTC. As protein: CSASRLAGGLTQETQYF.

The gene calls are TRBV2 and TRBJ1-6; no clear D. The CDR3 is 16 amino acids. Trimming stripped 6 bases from V and 3 bases from J, with 15 bases between. Germline V gives CDR1 SNHLY, CDR2 FYNNEI. CDR3 sequence reads: CASSSGGLDYNSPLHF. CDR3 DNA: TGTGCCAGCAGCTCTGGAGGGTTGGACTATAATTCACCCCTCCACTTT.

A few counts support this clone. The CDR3 DNA is TGTGCCAGCAGTCCTCCCCGCGGGACGTACATGAACACTGAAGCTTTCTTT. It specifies CASSPPRGTYMNTEAFF. This sequence joins TRBV28 and TRBJ1-1; possibly TRBD1 for D (5 bases). V lost 5 bases and J lost 0, with 19 bases in between. The CDR3 is made up of 17 amino acids. The V gene's germline CDR1 is MDHEN and CDR2 SYDVKM.

CDR3 DNA: TGTGCCAGCAAGACGGGGGATCAGCCCCAGCATTTT. Its protein product is CASKTGDQPQHF. This chain uses TRBV28 with TRBJ1-5; the D gene is possibly TRBD1 (5 bases). V shed 7 bases and J shed 5 bases, with 9 bases lying between them. The germline V gene encodes CDR1 MDHEN and CDR2 SYDVKM. The CDR3 is 12 residues long.

This clone was seen once. The V and J genes are TRBV9 and TRBJ2-6; D uncertain. Looked up from germline, CDR1 is SGDLS and CDR2 is YYNGEE. V was shortened by 0 bases and J by 1 base, with 5 bases between the two germline ends. The CDR3 totals 15 residues. The CDR3 nucleotides are TGTGCCAGCAGCGTAGGAGGTTCTGGGGCCAACGTCCTGACTTTC. This translates into CASSVGGSGANVLTF.

The chain has TRBV3-1 (or the pseudogene TRBV3-2) and TRBJ1-2; a possible D gene is TRBD1 (5 bases). The V gene's germline CDR1 is LGHDT and CDR2 YNNKEL (reference sequence). V was clipped by 4 bases and J by 6 bases, with 18 bases between them. The CDR3 has 15 residues. CDR3 sequence (DNA): TGTGCCAGCAGCCCCGACAGTATTCCTATTAATGGCTACACCTTC. Its protein is CASSPDSIPINGYTF.

V is TRBV2 and J is TRBJ2-1; D is possibly TRBD2 (5 bases). The CDR3 runs to 13 residues. Germline V gene lookup returns CDR1 SNHLY and CDR2 FYNNEI. The V and J ends lost 6 bases and 7 bases respectively, with 13 bases between them. CDR3 in DNA: TGTGCCAGCAGGCGGGCCCCCCAAAATGAGCAGTTCTTC. Translated: CASRRAPQNEQFF.

The chain carries TRBV5-5 and TRBJ1-1; D call uncertain. Trimming shortened V by 3 bases and J by 5 bases, and 17 bases separated the two germline ends. CDR3 length: 15 amino acids. Germline V CDR1 and CDR2: SGHKS, YYEKEE (reference sequence). This CDR3 reads CASSWEWRVGTEAFF. The CDR3 region has the DNA TGTGCCAGCAGCTGGGAGTGGAGGGTGGGGACTGAAGCTTTCTTT. The variable domain in full, with the rest retrieved from reference TRBV5-5 and TRBJ1-1, is DAGVTQSPTHLIKTRGQQVTLRCSPISGHKSVSWYQQVLGQGPQFIFQYYEKEERGRGNFPDRFSARQFPNYSSELNVNALLLGDSALYLCASSWEWRVGTEAFFGQGTRLTVV.

The chain has TRBV7-9 and TRBJ1-1; D is unclear. The CDR3 length is 13 residues. CDR1 is SEHNR, CDR2 FQNEAQ, per germline (reference sequence). V shed 5 bases and J shed 1 base, with 8 bases lying between them. Here the CDR3 reads CASSVHENTEAFF. The CDR3 DNA reads TGTGCCAGCAGCGTACATGAGAACACTGAAGCTTTCTTT.

The gene calls are TRBV27 and TRBJ2-4; TRBD1 matches 9 bases. Germline V gene data show CDR1 as MNHEY and CDR2 as SMNVEV (reference sequence). This CDR3 has 20 residues. The V segment lost 2 bases and the J segment 0 bases; nucleotides outside the gene matches: 14. CDR3 amino acids: CASSLGWRRTGASAKNIQYF. The CDR3 nucleotides are TGTGCCAGCAGTTTAGGCTGGCGGCGGACAGGGGCTTCAGCCAAAAACATTCAGTACTTC.

V and J are TRBV5-6 and TRBJ2-1, with a possible D match to TRBD1 (6 bases). The germline CDR1 and CDR2 sequences are SGHDT and YYEEEE. V lost 3 bases to trimming and J lost 0 bases, with 13 bases between them. This CDR3 has 16 amino acids. The CDR3 DNA sequence: TGTGCCAGCAGCTCGGCAGGGGCCATCTCCTACAATGAGCAGTTCTTC. This translates into CASSSAGAISYNEQFF.

The chain is built from TRBV6-6 and TRBJ1-5; D is perhaps TRBD1 (5 bases). The CDR3 has 14 residues. The V end was cut by 2 bases, the J end by 4 bases, with 9 bases between. Looked up from germline, CDR1 is MNHNY and CDR2 is SVGAGI (reference sequence). DNA of the CDR3: TGTGCCAGCAGTTACCGACGGGGGAATCAGCCCCAGCATTTT. This sequence encodes CASSYRRGNQPQHF.

The chain recombines TRBV7-2 with TRBJ2-7, with TRBD2 identical over 7 bases. The CDR3 consists of 15 residues. Trimming cost V 4 bases and J 0 bases; bases outside gene matches: 6. CDR1 is SGHTA, CDR2 FQGNSA, per germline. As DNA, the CDR3 is TGTGCCAGCAGCTCGAACGGGGGGTTCTCCTACGAGCAGTACTTC. Translation: CASSSNGGFSYEQYF.

As to this clone: A much bigger clone sits one base away, suggesting this may be a read error. V gene TRBV7-3 combines with J gene TRBJ2-3; D unclear. Deletions cut 5 bases from V and 1 base from J, with 7 bases between. Germline V CDR1 and CDR2: SGHTA, FQGTGA. The CDR3 spans 13 residues. The CDR3: CASSLLGTDTQYF. CDR3 bases: TGTGCCAGCAGCCTACTCGGCACAGATACGCAGTATTTT.

This clone has just one count. V and J are TRBV11-3 and TRBJ1-6, with TRBD1 as a possible D gene (5 bases). The CDR3 sequence is 13 residues long. The V end was cut by 0 bases, the J end by 8 bases, with 5 bases between. In germline, CDR1 is SGHNT, CDR2 YENEEA. The CDR3 DNA is TGTGCCAGCAGCTTAGACAGGGATTCACCCCTCCACTTT. As protein: CASSLDRDSPLHF. The whole variable domain, remainder taken from reference TRBV11-3 and TRBJ1-6, is EAGVVQSPRYKIIEKKQPVAFWCNPISGHNTLYWYLQNLGQGPELLIRYENEEAVDDSQLPKDRFSAERLKGVDSTLKIQPAELGDSAVYLCASSLDRDSPLHFGNGTRLTVT.

The V and J genes are TRBV12-3 or TRBV12-4 and TRBJ2-3; D gene uncertain. Trimming cost V 5 bases and J 2 bases, with 5 bases left between them. This CDR3 has 12 residues. The CDR3 loop is CASSQLTDTQYF. The CDR3 bases are TGTGCCAGCAGTCAACTCACAGATACGCAGTATTTT.

The chain carries TRBV18 and TRBJ1-3; D ambiguous. Trimming shortened V by 3 bases and J by 2 bases, and 8 bases separated the two germline ends. Germline loops: CDR1 KGHSH, CDR2 LQKENI. The CDR3 is made up of 14 amino acids. CDR3: CASSPSNAGNTIYF. In DNA, the CDR3 is TGTGCCAGCTCACCGAGCAATGCTGGAAACACCATATATTTT.

The V and J genes are TRBV7-2 and TRBJ2-5, with 7 bases matching TRBD2. Per the germline V gene, CDR1 is SGHTA and CDR2 is FQGNSA. This CDR3 is built from 13 residues. The V segment lost 3 bases and the J segment 3 bases; nucleotides outside the gene matches: 1. The CDR3 DNA is TGTGCCAGCAGCTTCCGGGGGGAAGAGACCCAGTACTTC. This translates into CASSFRGEETQYF. Full variable domain (outside the CDR3, taken from reference TRBV7-2 and TRBJ2-5): GAGVSQSPSNKVTEKGKDVELRCDPISGHTALYWYRQSLGQGLEFLIYFQGNSAPDKSGLPSDRFSAERTGGSVSTLTIQRTQQEDSAVYLCASSFRGEETQYFGPGTRLLVL.

The chain carries TRBV28 and TRBJ1-5; D might be TRBD1 (5 bases). This CDR3 contains 14 residues. V shed 5 bases and J shed 1 base, with 9 bases lying between them. Germline V gene lookup returns CDR1 MDHEN and CDR2 SYDVKM. The chain's CDR3 is CASSARVSNQPQHF. CDR3 bases: TGTGCCAGCAGTGCCAGGGTCAGCAATCAGCCCCAGCATTTT.

This clone was counted once. J is TRBJ2-7 and V is TRBV15; 9 bases line up with TRBD1. Germline V gives CDR1 LNHNV, CDR2 YYDKDF (reference sequence). CDR3 length: 17 residues. V shed 0 bases, J shed 2 bases, and the junction held 8 bases outside the gene matches. The CDR3 region is CATSRDPRDRAAYEQYF. CDR3 coding DNA: TGTGCCACCAGCAGAGATCCCCGGGACAGGGCCGCCTACGAGCAGTACTTC.

This clone occurred once. This CDR3 reads CASSPSIVGASGNTIYF. In DNA, the CDR3 is TGTGCCAGCTCACCATCTATCGTGGGGGCCTCCGGAAACACCATATATTTT. This chain links TRBV18 with TRBJ1-3, with a tentative D call TRBD1 (6 bases). The germline V gene has CDR1 KGHSH and CDR2 LQKENI. V gave up 2 bases and J gave up 4 bases, with 18 bases separating them. This CDR3 region has 17 residues.

A few counts support this clone. As DNA, the CDR3 is TGTGCCAGCAGCGCCCCAACAGGGGTTGGTGGCTACACCTTC. It encodes CASSAPTGVGGYTF. The chain joins TRBV9 to TRBJ1-2; TRBD1 agrees at 7 bases. Germline V lookup: CDR1 SGDLS, CDR2 YYNGEE. The CDR3 spans 14 residues. The V and J ends lost 3 bases and 7 bases, in that order; junction bases with no gene match: 9.

The V call is TRBV15, the J call TRBJ1-6; D unclear. Trimming took off 5 bases at V and 9 bases at J, with 17 bases between the two ends. Germline lookup yields CDR1 LNHNV and CDR2 YYDKDF (reference sequence). The CDR3 runs 15 residues. As DNA, the CDR3 is TGTGCCACCAGCTCACGGGGAGCCGAGGGTTCACCCCTCCACTTT. Translated: CATSSRGAEGSPLHF. The full variable domain, with the rest looked up from reference TRBV15 and TRBJ1-6, is DAMVIQNPRYQVTQFGKPVTLSCSQTLNHNVMYWYQQKSSQAPKLLFHYYDKDFNNEADTPDNFQSRRPNTSFCFLDIRSPGLGDTAMYLCATSSRGAEGSPLHFGNGTRLTVT.